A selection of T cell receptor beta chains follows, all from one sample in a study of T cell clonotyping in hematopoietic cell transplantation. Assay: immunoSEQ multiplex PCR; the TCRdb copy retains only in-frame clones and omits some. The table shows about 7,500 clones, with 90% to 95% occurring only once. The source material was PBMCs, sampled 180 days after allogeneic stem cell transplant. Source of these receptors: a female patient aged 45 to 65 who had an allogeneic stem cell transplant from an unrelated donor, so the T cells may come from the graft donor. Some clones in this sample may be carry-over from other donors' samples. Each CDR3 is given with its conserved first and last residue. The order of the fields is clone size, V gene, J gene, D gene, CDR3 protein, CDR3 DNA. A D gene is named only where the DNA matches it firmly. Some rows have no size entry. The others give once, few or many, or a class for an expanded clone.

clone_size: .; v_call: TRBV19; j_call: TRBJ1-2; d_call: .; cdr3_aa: CASRLLDGGYTF; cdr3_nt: TGTGCCAGTAGACTCCTTGACGGTGGCTACACCTTC
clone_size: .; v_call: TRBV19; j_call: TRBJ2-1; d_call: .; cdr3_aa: CASRGQVHNEQFF; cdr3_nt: TGTGCCAGTAGGGGGCAGGTCCACAATGAGCAGTTCTTC
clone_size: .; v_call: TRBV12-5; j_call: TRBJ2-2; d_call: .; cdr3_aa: CASGLAYPTSNTGELFF; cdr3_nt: TGTGCTAGTGGTTTGGCCTACCCCACCTCGAACACCGGGGAGCTGTTTTTT
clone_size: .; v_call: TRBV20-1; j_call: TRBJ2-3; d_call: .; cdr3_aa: CSARSTDTQYF; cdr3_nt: TGCAGTGCTAGGAGCACAGATACGCAGTATTTT
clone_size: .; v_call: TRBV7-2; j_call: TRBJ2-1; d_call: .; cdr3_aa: CASSLIGQGVNEQFF; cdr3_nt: TGTGCCAGCAGCTTAATTGGGCAGGGCGTCAATGAGCAGTTCTTC
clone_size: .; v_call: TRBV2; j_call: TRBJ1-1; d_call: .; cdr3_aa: CASGELETEAFF; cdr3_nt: TGTGCCAGCGGTGAGCTGGAAACTGAAGCTTTCTTT
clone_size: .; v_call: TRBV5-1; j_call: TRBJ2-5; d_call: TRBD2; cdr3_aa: CASSLSWTSAGETQYF; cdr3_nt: TGCGCCAGCAGCTTGTCATGGACTAGCGCCGGGGAGACCCAGTACTTC
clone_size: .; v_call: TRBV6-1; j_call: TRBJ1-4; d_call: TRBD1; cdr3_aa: CASSRNRGPNEKLFF; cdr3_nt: TGTGCCAGCAGTAGAAACAGGGGTCCTAATGAAAAACTGTTTTTT
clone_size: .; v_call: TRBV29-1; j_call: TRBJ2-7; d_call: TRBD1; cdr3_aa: CSVGGGPSYEQYF; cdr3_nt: TGCAGCGTTGGAGGGGGCCCATCCTACGAGCAGTACTTC
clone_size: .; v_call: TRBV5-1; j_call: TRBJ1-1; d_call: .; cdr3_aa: CASSSVGGGTEAFF; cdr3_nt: TGCGCCAGCAGCTCGGTTGGAGGTGGCACTGAAGCTTTCTTT
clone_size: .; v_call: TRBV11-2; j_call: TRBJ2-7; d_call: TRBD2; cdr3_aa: CASSYSGSSYEQYF; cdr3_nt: TGTGCCAGCAGCTATAGCGGGTCCTCCTACGAGCAGTACTTC
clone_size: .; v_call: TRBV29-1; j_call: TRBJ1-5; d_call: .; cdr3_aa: CSVVVSGNNQPQHF; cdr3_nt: TGCAGCGTTGTGGTTTCGGGGAACAATCAGCCCCAGCATTTT
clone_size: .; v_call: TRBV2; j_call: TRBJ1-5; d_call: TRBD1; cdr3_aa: CASSGQGALSNQPQHF; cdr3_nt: TGTGCCAGCAGTGGACAGGGGGCTTTGAGCAATCAGCCCCAGCATTTT
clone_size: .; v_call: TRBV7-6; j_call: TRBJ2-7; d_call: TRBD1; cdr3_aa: CASSGSGTGYEQYF; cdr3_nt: TGTGCCAGCAGCGGCTCCGGGACAGGGTACGAGCAGTACTTC
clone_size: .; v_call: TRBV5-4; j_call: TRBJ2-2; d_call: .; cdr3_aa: CASSLAQGSGELFF; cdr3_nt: TGTGCCAGCAGCTTGGCCCAGGGGTCAGGGGAGCTGTTTTTT
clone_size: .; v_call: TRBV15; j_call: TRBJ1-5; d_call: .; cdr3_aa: CATSRGRDGNQPQHF; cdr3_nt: TGTGCCACCAGCAGAGGCAGGGATGGCAATCAGCCCCAGCATTTT
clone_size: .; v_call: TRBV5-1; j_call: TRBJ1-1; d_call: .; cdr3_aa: CASNNVGNTEAFF; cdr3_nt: TGCGCCAGCAACAATGTAGGGAACACTGAAGCTTTCTTT
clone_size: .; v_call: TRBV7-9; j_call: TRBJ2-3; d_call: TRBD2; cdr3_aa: CASSSRLAGVTDTQYF; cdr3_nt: TGTGCCAGCAGCTCCAGACTAGCGGGAGTGACAGATACGCAGTATTTT
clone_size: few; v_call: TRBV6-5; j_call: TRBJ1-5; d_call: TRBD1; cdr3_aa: CASSSATGNQPQHF; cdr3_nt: TGTGCCAGCAGTTCCGCGACAGGGAATCAGCCCCAGCATTTT
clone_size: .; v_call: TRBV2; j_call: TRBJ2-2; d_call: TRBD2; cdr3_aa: CASSSTSGSSTGELFF; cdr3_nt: TGTGCCAGCAGTTCCACTAGCGGGAGTTCCACCGGGGAGCTGTTTTTT
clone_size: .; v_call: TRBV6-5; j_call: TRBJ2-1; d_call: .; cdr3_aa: CASSYSSTNPYNEQFF; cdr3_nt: TGTGCCAGCAGTTACTCGAGCACGAACCCCTACAATGAGCAGTTCTTC
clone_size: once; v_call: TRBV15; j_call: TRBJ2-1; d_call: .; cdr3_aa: CATSRAGNEQFF; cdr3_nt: TGTGCCACCAGCAGAGCAGGCAATGAGCAGTTCTTC
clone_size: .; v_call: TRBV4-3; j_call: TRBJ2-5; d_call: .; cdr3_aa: CASSSGETQYF; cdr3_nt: TGCGCCAGCAGCAGCGGGGAGACCCAGTACTTC
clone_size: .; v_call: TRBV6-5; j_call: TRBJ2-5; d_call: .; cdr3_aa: CASSYSGGPGETQYF; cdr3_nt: TGTGCCAGCAGTTACTCAGGGGGGCCCGGTGAGACCCAGTACTTC
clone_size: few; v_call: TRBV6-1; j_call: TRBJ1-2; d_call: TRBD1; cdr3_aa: CASRKTGAVYGYTF; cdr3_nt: TGTGCCAGCAGAAAGACAGGGGCGGTCTATGGCTACACCTTC
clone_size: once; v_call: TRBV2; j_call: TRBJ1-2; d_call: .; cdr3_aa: CASSEEVTVHTF; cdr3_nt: TGTGCCAGCAGTGAAGAGGTCACAGTACACACCTTC
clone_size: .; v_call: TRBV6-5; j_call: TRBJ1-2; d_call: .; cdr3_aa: CASSGRGAGDYGYTF; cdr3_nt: TGTGCCAGCAGTGGTCGGGGGGCGGGTGACTATGGCTACACCTTC
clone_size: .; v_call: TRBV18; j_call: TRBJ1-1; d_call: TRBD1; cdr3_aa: CASSPQTGSPEAFF; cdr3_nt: TGTGCCAGCTCACCCCAGACAGGGAGTCCTGAAGCTTTCTTT
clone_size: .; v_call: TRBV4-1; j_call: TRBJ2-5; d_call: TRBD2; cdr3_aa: CASSLTSGFETQYF; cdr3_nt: TGCGCCAGCAGCCTGACTAGCGGGTTCGAGACCCAGTACTTC